This TCR beta chain originates from a study of CD8 T cells in ankylosing spondylitis. Germline loops: CDR1 SGHTA, CDR2 FQGNSA. The CDR3 totals 15 residues. V was cut by 5 bases and J by 0 bases, with 14 bases left in between. TCRdb analysed the 5' RACE reads with MiXCR anew, one entry per CDR3 protein. The sample records about 240,000 distinct CDR3 sequences, 8.6% being singletons. Study-level results: Significant enrichment of disease-linked clones was reportedly seen in matched ankylosing spondylitis synovial fluid. Within ankylosing spondylitis blood, a TCR beta motif made up of several highly homologous variants appeared to be characteristic.

As concerns this clonotype: Antigen unknown.

Sequenced input: blood, either unsorted or a sorted T cell fraction (not recorded which). The clonotype was recovered from a male donor with ankylosing spondylitis or in good health (not recorded which). V and J are TRBV7-2 and TRBJ2-7; D is ambiguous. The CDR3 nucleotides are TGTGCCAGCAGCCCCCAAGGGCAGAACTCCTACGAGCAGTACTTC. Protein product: CASSPQGQNSYEQYF.